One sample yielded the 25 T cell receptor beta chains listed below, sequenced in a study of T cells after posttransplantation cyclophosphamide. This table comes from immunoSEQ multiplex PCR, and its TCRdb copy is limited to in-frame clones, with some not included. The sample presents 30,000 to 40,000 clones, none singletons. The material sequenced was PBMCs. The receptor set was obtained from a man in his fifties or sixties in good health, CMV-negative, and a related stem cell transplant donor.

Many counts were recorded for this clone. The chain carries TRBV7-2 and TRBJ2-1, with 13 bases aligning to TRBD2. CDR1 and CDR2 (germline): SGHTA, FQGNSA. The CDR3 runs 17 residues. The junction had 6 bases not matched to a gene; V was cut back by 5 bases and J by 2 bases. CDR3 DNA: TGTGCCAGCAGCCCGAGGACTAGCGGGAGAACCTACAATGAGCAGTTCTTC. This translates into CASSPRTSGRTYNEQFF.

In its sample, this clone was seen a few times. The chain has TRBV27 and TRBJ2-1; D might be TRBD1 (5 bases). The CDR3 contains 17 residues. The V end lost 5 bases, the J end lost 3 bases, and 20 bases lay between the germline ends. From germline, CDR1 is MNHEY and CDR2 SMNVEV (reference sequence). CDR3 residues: CASSPPSWTSNYNEQFF. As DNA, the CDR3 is TGTGCCAGCAGTCCACCCTCATGGACAAGCAACTACAATGAGCAGTTCTTC.

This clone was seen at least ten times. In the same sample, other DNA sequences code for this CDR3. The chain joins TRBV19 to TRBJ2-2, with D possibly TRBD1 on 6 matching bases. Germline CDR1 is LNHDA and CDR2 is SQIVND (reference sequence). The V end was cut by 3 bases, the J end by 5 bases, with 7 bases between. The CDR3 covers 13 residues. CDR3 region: CASSIRGTGELFF. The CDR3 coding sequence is TGTGCCAGTAGTATCAGGGGAACCGGGGAGCTGTTTTTT.

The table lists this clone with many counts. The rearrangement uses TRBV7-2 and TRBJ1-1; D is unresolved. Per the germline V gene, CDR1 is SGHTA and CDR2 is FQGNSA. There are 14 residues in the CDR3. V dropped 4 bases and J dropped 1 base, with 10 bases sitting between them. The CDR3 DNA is TGTGCCAGCAGCTCCGGTCCAGGGAACACTGAAGCTTTCTTT. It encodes CASSSGPGNTEAFF.

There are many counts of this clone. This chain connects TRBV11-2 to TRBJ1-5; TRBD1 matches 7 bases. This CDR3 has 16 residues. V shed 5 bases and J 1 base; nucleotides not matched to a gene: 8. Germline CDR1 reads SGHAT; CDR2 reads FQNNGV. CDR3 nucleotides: TGTGCCAGCAGCCTTCATCCGGGACAGAGCAATCAGCCCCAGCATTTT. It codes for CASSLHPGQSNQPQHF.

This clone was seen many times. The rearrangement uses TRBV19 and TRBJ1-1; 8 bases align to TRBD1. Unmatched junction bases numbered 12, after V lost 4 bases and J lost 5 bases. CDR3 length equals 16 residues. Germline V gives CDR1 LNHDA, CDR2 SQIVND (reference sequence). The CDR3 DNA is TGTGCCAGTAGTACCGGCCCGGACAGGGTTATGACTGAAGCTTTCTTT. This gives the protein CASSTGPDRVMTEAFF.

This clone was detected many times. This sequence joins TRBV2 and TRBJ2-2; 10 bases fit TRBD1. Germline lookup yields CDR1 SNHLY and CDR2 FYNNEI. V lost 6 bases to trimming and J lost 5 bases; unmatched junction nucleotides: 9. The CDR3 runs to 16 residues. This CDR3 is CASSEKDRGMTGELFF. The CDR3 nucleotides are TGTGCCAGCAGCGAGAAGGACAGGGGGATGACCGGGGAGCTGTTTTTT.

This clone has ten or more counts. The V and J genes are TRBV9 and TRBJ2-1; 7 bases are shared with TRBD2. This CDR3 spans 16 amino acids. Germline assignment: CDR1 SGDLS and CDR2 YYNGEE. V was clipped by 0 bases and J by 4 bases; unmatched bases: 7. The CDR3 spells CASSVDQGGRYNEQFF. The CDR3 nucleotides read TGTGCCAGCAGCGTAGATCAGGGAGGGAGGTACAATGAGCAGTTCTTC.

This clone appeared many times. The CDR3: CASVGQGIHEQYF. The CDR3 DNA is TGTGCCAGTGTGGGACAGGGGATCCACGAGCAGTACTTC. This sequence joins TRBV19 and TRBJ2-7, with TRBD1 matching over 10 bases. The CDR3 loop spans 13 amino acids. With V trimmed by 8 bases and J by 5 bases, 6 bases remained unmatched. Per the germline V gene, CDR1 is LNHDA and CDR2 is SQIVND (reference sequence).

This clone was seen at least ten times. The CDR3 bases are TGTGCCAGCAGTGAAGAGAGATCGGGGGGTTTAGGTAGGGAGACCCAGTACTTC. It codes for CASSEERSGGLGRETQYF. The rearrangement joins TRBV6-1 to TRBJ2-5, with 7 bases that match TRBD2. The CDR3 is 18 residues long. Germline-derived CDR1 and CDR2 are MNHNS and SASEGT. V lost 1 base to trimming and J lost 5 bases; unmatched junction nucleotides: 16.

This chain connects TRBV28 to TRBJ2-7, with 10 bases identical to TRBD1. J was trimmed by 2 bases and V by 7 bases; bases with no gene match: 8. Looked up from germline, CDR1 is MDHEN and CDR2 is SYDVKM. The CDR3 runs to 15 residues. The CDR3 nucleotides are TGTGCCAGCATTCCGGGACAGGGGCCGCCCTACGAGCAGTACTTC. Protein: CASIPGQGPPYEQYF.

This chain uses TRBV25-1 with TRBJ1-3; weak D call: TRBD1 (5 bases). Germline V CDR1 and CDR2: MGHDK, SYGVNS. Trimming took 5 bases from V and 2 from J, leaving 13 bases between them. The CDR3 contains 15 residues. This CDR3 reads CASSPGGGTGNTIYF. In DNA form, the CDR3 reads TGTGCCAGCAGTCCTGGGGGGGGAACTGGAAACACCATATATTTT.

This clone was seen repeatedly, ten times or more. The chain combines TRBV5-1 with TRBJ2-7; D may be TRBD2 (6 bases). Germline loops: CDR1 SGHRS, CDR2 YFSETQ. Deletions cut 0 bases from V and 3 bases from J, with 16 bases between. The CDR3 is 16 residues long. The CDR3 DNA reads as TGCGCCAGCAGCTTGGGGGTAGGGGACTGGCGCTACGAGCAGTACTTC. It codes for CASSLGVGDWRYEQYF.

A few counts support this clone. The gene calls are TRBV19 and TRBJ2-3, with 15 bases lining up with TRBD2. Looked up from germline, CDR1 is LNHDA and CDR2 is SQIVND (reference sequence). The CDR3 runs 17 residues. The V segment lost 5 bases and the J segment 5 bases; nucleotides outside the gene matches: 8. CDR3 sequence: CASSVKPGLAGGDTQYF. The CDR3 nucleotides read TGTGCCAGTAGTGTAAAACCGGGACTAGCGGGGGGAGATACGCAGTATTTT. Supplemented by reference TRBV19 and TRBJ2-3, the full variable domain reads DGGITQSPKYLFRKEGQNVTLSCEQNLNHDAMYWYRQDPGQGLRLIYYSQIVNDFQKGDIAEGYSVSREKKESFPLTVTSAQKNPTAFYLCASSVKPGLAGGDTQYFGPGTRLTVL.

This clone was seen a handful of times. The CDR3: CASSPGRAGSGNTIYF. In DNA, the CDR3 is TGTGCCAGCAGCCCGGGGAGGGCGGGCTCTGGAAACACCATATATTTT. The V and J genes are TRBV7-8 and TRBJ1-3, with no clear D. Germline V gives CDR1 SGHVS, CDR2 FQNEAQ. The germline V and J ends were trimmed by 5 bases and 0 bases, with 14 bases remaining between them. The length of the CDR3 is 16 residues.

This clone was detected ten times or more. In DNA form, the CDR3 reads TGTGCCAGCACAACAGGGGGACCTGGAAACACCATATATTTT. As protein: CASTTGGPGNTIYF. The gene calls are TRBV28 and TRBJ1-3; 8 bases agree with TRBD1. The germline CDR1 and CDR2 sequences are MDHEN and SYDVKM. V lost 7 bases and J lost 2; bases outside the gene matches: 4. The CDR3 is 14 residues long.

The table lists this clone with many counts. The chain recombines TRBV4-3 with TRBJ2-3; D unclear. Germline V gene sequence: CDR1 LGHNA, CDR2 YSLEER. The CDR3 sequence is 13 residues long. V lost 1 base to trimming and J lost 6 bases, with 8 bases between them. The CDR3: CASSQARSDTQYF. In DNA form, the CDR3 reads TGCGCCAGCAGCCAAGCTAGGTCCGATACGCAGTATTTT.

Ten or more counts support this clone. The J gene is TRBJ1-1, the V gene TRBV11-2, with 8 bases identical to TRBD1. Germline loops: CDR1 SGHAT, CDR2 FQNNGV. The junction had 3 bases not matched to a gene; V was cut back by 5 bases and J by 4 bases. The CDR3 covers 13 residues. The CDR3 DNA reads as TGTGCCAGCAGCGTTACAGGGGGCACTGAAGCTTTCTTT. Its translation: CASSVTGGTEAFF.

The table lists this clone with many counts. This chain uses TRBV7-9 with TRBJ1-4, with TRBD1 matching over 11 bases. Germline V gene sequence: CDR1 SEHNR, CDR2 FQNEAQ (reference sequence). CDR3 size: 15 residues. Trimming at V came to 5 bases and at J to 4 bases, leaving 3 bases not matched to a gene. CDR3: CASSAGTGGNEKLFF. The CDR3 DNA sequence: TGTGCCAGCAGCGCTGGGACAGGGGGTAATGAAAAACTGTTTTTT.

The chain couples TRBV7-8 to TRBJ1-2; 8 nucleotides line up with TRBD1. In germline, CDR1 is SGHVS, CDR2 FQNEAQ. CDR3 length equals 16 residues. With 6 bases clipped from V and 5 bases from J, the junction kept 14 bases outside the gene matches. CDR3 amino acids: CASSSTGGGISYGYTF. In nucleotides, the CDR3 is TGTGCCAGCAGTTCCACAGGGGGAGGGATCTCTTATGGCTACACCTTC.

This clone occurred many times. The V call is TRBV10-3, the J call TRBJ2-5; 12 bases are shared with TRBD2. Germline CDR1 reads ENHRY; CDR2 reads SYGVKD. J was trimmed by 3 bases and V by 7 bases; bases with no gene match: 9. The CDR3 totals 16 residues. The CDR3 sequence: CAITPRLAGVEETQYF. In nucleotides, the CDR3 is TGTGCCATCACCCCTAGACTAGCGGGAGTGGAAGAGACCCAGTACTTC.

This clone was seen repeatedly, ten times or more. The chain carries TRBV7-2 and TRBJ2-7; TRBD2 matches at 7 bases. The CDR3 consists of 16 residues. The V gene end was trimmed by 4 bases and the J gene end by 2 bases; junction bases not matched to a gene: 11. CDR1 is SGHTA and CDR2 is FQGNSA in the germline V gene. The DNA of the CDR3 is TGTGCCAGCAGCTATCTATTTAGCGGGTTTACCTACGAGCAGTACTTC. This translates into CASSYLFSGFTYEQYF.

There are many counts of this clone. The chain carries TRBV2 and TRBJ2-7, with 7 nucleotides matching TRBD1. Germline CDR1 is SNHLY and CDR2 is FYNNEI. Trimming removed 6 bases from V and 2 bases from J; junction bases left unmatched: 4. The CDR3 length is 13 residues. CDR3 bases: TGTGCCAGCAGGAGGCAGGGGGCCTACGAGCAGTACTTC. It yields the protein CASRRQGAYEQYF. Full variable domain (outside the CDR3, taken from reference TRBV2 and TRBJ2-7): EPEVTQTPSHQVTQMGQEVILRCVPISNHLYFYWYRQILGQKVEFLVSFYNNEISEKSEIFDDQFSVERPDGSNFTLKIRSTKLEDSAMYFCASRRQGAYEQYFGPGTRLTVT.

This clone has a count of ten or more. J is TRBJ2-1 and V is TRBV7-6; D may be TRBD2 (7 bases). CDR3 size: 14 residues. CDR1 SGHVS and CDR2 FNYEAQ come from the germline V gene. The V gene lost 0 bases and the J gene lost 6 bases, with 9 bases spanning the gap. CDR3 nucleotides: TGTGCCAGCAGCTTAGCGGGGGGGCCCAATGAGCAGTTCTTC. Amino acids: CASSLAGGPNEQFF.

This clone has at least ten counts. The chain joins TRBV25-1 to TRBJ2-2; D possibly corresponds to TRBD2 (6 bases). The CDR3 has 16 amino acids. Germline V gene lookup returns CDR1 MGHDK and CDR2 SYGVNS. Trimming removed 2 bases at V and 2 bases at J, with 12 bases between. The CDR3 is CASSESGRHNTGELFF. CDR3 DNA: TGTGCCAGCAGTGAAAGCGGGCGCCATAACACCGGGGAGCTGTTTTTT.